This is a list of T cell receptor beta chains from one sample in a study of PD-1 blockade in classical Hodgkin lymphoma. The data were produced by immunoSEQ multiplex PCR, yet TCRdb's version contains in-frame clones alone and is incomplete. Here the sample spans some 93,000 clones, roughly 92% being singletons. Sequenced here: peripheral blood mononuclear cells (PBMCs), sampled at baseline. The receptors stem from a human donor with classical Hodgkin lymphoma. Both conserved end residues are part of each CDR3. D genes are given only for firm matches. Expanded clones are given a class, and other clones once, few, many or no size at all.

j_call d_call clone_size v_call cdr3_length cdr3_nt cdr3_aa
TRBJ2-1 - - TRBV10-1 15 TGCGCCAGCAGTGACCAGGGGTTGAGCAGGAATGAGCAGTTCTTC CASSDQGLSRNEQFF
TRBJ1-5 TRBD1 - TRBV4-2 17 TGTGCCAGCAGCCAAGGAGACAGGGATGTTAGTAATCAGCCCCAGCATTTT CASSQGDRDVSNQPQHF
TRBJ2-7 TRBD2 once TRBV27 14 TGTGCCAGCAGTTTACTAGCGGGAGGTTCCGAGCAGTACTTC CASSLLAGGSEQYF
TRBJ2-7 TRBD1 - TRBV6-1 15 TGTGCCAGCAGTGAAGGGGGACAGCCGCTGTACGAGCAGTACTTC CASSEGGQPLYEQYF
TRBJ1-2 TRBD1 - TRBV19 13 TGTGCCAGTAGTAGGGGACAGGGCGTCGGCTACACCTTC CASSRGQGVGYTF
TRBJ2-2 - - TRBV27 16 TGTGCCAGCAGTTTATCCAGCGGGTTGAACACCGGGGAGCTGTTTTTT CASSLSSGLNTGELFF
TRBJ1-1 - - TRBV28 15 TGTGCCAGCAGTTTATGGGGGGGCTTATTGACTGAAGCTTTCTTT CASSLWGGLLTEAFF
TRBJ2-7 TRBD1 - TRBV27 12 TGTGCCAGCGGGGACAGGGCCTACGAGCAGTACTTC CASGDRAYEQYF
TRBJ1-4 TRBD1 - TRBV7-6 14 TGTGCCAGCAGCTATAATACAGGGGATGAAAAACTGTTTTTT CASSYNTGDEKLFF
TRBJ2-4 - few TRBV28 14 TGTGCCAGCTTCGCCAGTCAGTCACGAAAGATTCAGTACTTC CASFASQSRKIQYF
TRBJ2-5 TRBD2 - TRBV28 15 TGTGCCATCAGACAGGCGGGAGGAAGGGCTGGGGCCCAGTACTTC CAIRQAGGRAGAQYF
TRBJ1-2 - - TRBV29-1 14 TGCAGCGCTCGTTCGAGGGGGATTGACTATGGCTACACCTTC CSARSRGIDYGYTF
TRBJ2-1 - - TRBV2 14 TGTGCCAGCAGTCGACAGGTCGCCGACAATGAGCAGTTCTTC CASSRQVADNEQFF
TRBJ1-1 - - TRBV28 14 TGTGCCAGCAGTTCTGAACGGATGAACACTGAAGCTTTCTTT CASSSERMNTEAFF
TRBJ1-2 TRBD1 - TRBV28 14 TGTGCCAGCAGCCAAGGAGGGGGCTGGTATGGCTACACCTTC CASSQGGGWYGYTF
TRBJ1-2 - - TRBV15 16 TGTGCCACCAGCAGAGATCGTGGTTCGGTGGGCTATGGCTACACCTTC CATSRDRGSVGYGYTF
TRBJ1-1 TRBD1 - TRBV11-2 16 TGTGCCAGCAGCGCGGCTCCCGGGACAGGGAGGCCTGAAGCTTTCTTT CASSAAPGTGRPEAFF
TRBJ2-2 - - TRBV5-1 12 TGCGCCAGCAGCTTGCCTCCCGGGGAGCTGTTTTTT CASSLPPGELFF